This TCR beta chain was documented in a study of blood T cells in healthy people across ages. Together with a sample-barcoded 5' primer, a J-beta primer mix was included in a second PCR lasting 7 to 11 cycles. Each CDR3 protein gets one entry after TCRdb re-called the 5' RACE reads with MiXCR. The table lists over 500,000 distinct CDR3 sequences, roughly a quarter of them singletons. The CDR3 is made up of 17 amino acids. Germline CDR1 SGHTA, CDR2 FQGNSA. V dropped 1 base and J dropped 5; count of bases not matched to a gene: 13. Each donor was a healthy Caucasian individual from Russia, aged roughly 6 to 90. This sample also appeared in a second study, on T cells of mothers and their children. That paper notes: Mothers gave over 9 million TCR beta CDR3 reads each, and children around 3 million each.

Sequencing was performed on blood. The gene calls are TRBV7-2 and TRBJ1-2; TRBD1 matches at 7 bases. The TCR comes from a boy between 2 and 10 years old in good health. CDR3 sequence reads: CASSLGSAGGGGYGYTF. In nucleotides, the CDR3 is TGTGCCAGCAGCTTAGGGTCGGCAGGGGGTGGGGGTTATGGCTACACCTTC.